The TCR beta chain described here comes from a study of blood T cell repertoires in COVID-19. Measured with immunoSEQ multiplex PCR; TCRdb has only the in-frame clones, and not every one. The sample includes a few hundred thousand clones, under 90% of them seen just once. Participant ages covered roughly 18 to 89 years across about 25 US areas. Cohorts were assigned according to the clinical history that participants reported. Trimming took 7 bases from V and 4 from J; bases not matched to a gene: 5. The V gene's germline CDR1 is MNHEY and CDR2 SMNVEV (reference sequence). CDR3 length: 14 residues. The receptor's source is a man younger than 45 with acute COVID-19. Material: PBMCs or T cells enriched from blood (not recorded which). The chain uses TRBV27 and TRBJ2-2, with 8 nucleotides matching TRBD2. The CDR3 sequence is CASNRAGGTGELFF. Written as DNA, the CDR3 is TGTGCCAGCAACAGGGCGGGGGGCACCGGGGAGCTGTTTTTT.